This T cell receptor (beta chain) comes out of a study of cytomegalovirus exposure and HLA in healthy donors. Libraries were prepared by immunoSEQ multiplex PCR; TCRdb keeps only in-frame clonotypes and omits some of them. The sample records approximately 210,000 clones, 80% to 90% being singletons. Study-wide results and limits: Cytomegalovirus status, reportedly, was diagnosed with high specificity and sensitivity by the classifier.

After removal of 0 bases from V and 4 bases from J, the junction contained 6 bases not matched to a gene. This CDR3 region has 16 residues. Germline-derived CDR1 and CDR2 are SGHRS and YFSETQ. Regarding this clone: Its target is not known.

The sample comprised PBMCs. The chain combines TRBV5-1 with TRBJ2-3; 9 bases line up with TRBD2. The TCR comes from a woman aged 18-29 years in good health and CMV-seronegative. The CDR3 nucleotides are TGCGCCAGCAGCTTGGTTGTCCTAGCGGGGTCAGATACGCAGTATTTT. Its translation is CASSLVVLAGSDTQYF.